The rows below give T cell receptor beta chains drawn from one sample of a study of shared clonotypes between healthy human individuals. Clones were sequenced by immunoSEQ multiplex PCR, and TCRdb holds only the in-frame ones, with some missing. The profile shows more than 2 million clones, nearly 97% of them singletons. Material: naive CD4+ T cells sorted from blood. These receptors came from a man aged 18 to 35 in good health. Each CDR3 is given with its conserved first and last residue. The D gene is left open where the match is weak. The size of a clone is reported for some rows only, either as once, few or many, or as a class for expanded clones.

clone size,J gene,V gene,D gene,CDR3 length,CDR3 protein,CDR3 DNA
NA,TRBJ2-5,TRBV30,TRBD2,15,CAWSVLAGIQETQYF,TGTGCCTGGAGTGTATTAGCGGGTATACAAGAGACCCAGTACTTC
once,TRBJ1-1,TRBV10-2,NA,14,CASSRTPEGTEAFF,TGCGCCAGCAGTCGGACACCCGAAGGCACTGAAGCTTTCTTT
NA,TRBJ2-7,TRBV6-1,TRBD1,15,CASSLTGTGPHEQYF,TGTGCCAGCAGCCTAACCGGGACAGGCCCTCACGAGCAGTACTTC
NA,TRBJ1-5,TRBV18,TRBD1,14,CASSQTGAGQPQHF,TGTGCCAGCTCGCAGACAGGGGCGGGTCAGCCCCAGCATTTT
few,TRBJ1-2,TRBV9,TRBD1,15,CASSVAGTGNYGYTF,TGTGCCAGCAGCGTAGCTGGGACAGGGAACTATGGCTACACCTTC
NA,TRBJ2-5,TRBV11-2,TRBD2,14,CASSRTGLAETQYF,TGTGCCAGCAGCCGCACGGGACTAGCTGAGACCCAGTACTTC
NA,TRBJ2-3,TRBV29-1,TRBD2,13,CSATSGRTDTQYF,TGCAGCGCAACTAGCGGGAGAACAGATACGCAGTATTTT
NA,TRBJ2-2,TRBV5-1,NA,15,CASSLNLPGTGELFF,TGCGCCAGCAGCTTGAACCTACCCGGAACCGGGGAGCTGTTTTTT
NA,TRBJ2-3,TRBV9,TRBD2,15,CASSEGGRGTDTQYF,TGTGCCAGCAGCGAGGGCGGGAGGGGCACAGATACGCAGTATTTT
NA,TRBJ2-3,TRBV12-5,NA,11,CASGSTDTQYF,TGTGCTAGTGGTTCTACAGATACGCAGTATTTT
NA,TRBJ2-1,TRBV10-3,TRBD2,16,CAISEGSGGDYNEQFF,TGTGCCATCAGTGAGGGAAGCGGGGGGGACTACAATGAGCAGTTCTTC
NA,TRBJ2-7,TRBV7-6,TRBD1,16,CASSLGSAGGSYEQYF,TGTGCCAGCAGCTTAGGTAGTGCAGGGGGCTCCTACGAGCAGTACTTC
once,TRBJ2-5,TRBV2,TRBD1,15,CASSPDRGRRETQYF,TGTGCCAGCAGTCCGGACAGGGGGCGCAGGGAGACCCAGTACTTC
NA,TRBJ2-7,TRBV7-2,TRBD1,14,CASSFGQGSHEQYF,TGTGCCAGCAGCTTCGGACAGGGGAGCCACGAGCAGTACTTC
NA,TRBJ2-7,TRBV4-3,NA,14,CASSPRVGIYEQYF,TGCGCCAGCAGCCCTCGGGTAGGGATCTACGAGCAGTACTTC